A selection of T cell receptor beta chains follows, all from one sample in a study of cytomegalovirus exposure and HLA in healthy donors. Sequenced by immunoSEQ multiplex PCR; TCRdb stores in-frame clones only, minus some. The sample shows about 130,000 clones, 70% to 80% of them seen only once. Sequencing was performed on PBMCs. The origin of the receptors is a woman between 45 and 65 years old in good health and CMV-seronegative. Both conserved end residues are part of each CDR3. The D gene is left open where the match is weak. For some rows the clone size is stated as once, few or many, or as a class when expanded; others skip it.

>TRBV4-2|.|.|TRBJ2-4
TGTGCCAGCAGCTTGGTGGGGGGTGAAGGGCCGGCAAACATTCAGTACTTC
CASSLVGGEGPANIQYF
>TRBV27|once|.|TRBJ2-2
TGTGCCAGCAGTTTGGGGGACTGGAGGAACACCGGGGAGCTGTTTTTT
CASSLGDWRNTGELFF
>TRBV7-6|.|TRBD2|TRBJ2-7
TGTGCCAGCAGCTTAGCTGGGACTAGCGGGACCTCCTACGAGCAGTACTTC
CASSLAGTSGTSYEQYF
>TRBV6-4|.|.|TRBJ1-1
TGTGCCAGCAGTGACTCGATCAGGAACACTGAAGCTTTCTTT
CASSDSIRNTEAFF
>TRBV11-2|.|TRBD2|TRBJ2-7
TGTGCCAGCAGCTTAGTTGGTAGCGGGAGTTCCTACGAGCAGTACTTC
CASSLVGSGSSYEQYF
>TRBV14|once|TRBD2|TRBJ2-3
TGTGCCAGCAGCCTTAGGACTAGCGGGAACCAATGGGATACGCAGTATTTT
CASSLRTSGNQWDTQYF
>TRBV4-3|few|.|TRBJ1-1
TGCGCCAGCAGCCAAGAGCGGGGTCCCATGAACACTGAAGCTTTCTTT
CASSQERGPMNTEAFF
>TRBV28|.|.|TRBJ1-5
TGTGCCAGCAGGGGCGGGACCCCGCACAATCAGCCCCAGCATTTT
CASRGGTPHNQPQHF
>TRBV19|.|TRBD1|TRBJ2-5
TGTGCCAGTAGGCCCGGACAGGGGGCTTCAGAGACCCAGTACTTC
CASRPGQGASETQYF
>TRBV7-2|.|.|TRBJ2-7
TGTGCCAGCAGCTCGAGTTCCTACGAGCAGTACTTC
CASSSSSYEQYF
>TRBV7-2|.|.|TRBJ2-1
TGTGCCAGCAGCTCCCGGGTTTCCAATGAGCAGTTCTTC
CASSSRVSNEQFF
>TRBV9|.|.|TRBJ2-2
TGTGCCAGCAGCGTGTCGAGGCCCACACCTGGGGAGCTGTTTTTT
CASSVSRPTPGELFF
>TRBV25-1|.|TRBD2|TRBJ2-1
TGTGCCAGCAGCAAACTAGCGGAGCGCTACAATGAGCAGTTCTTC
CASSKLAERYNEQFF
>TRBV30|.|TRBD1|TRBJ1-5
TGTGCCTTTGTGGTCAAGACAGGGGGCCCGGGATCAGGAAAGCCCCAGCATTTT
CAFVVKTGGPGSGKPQHF
>TRBV11-2|.|.|TRBJ2-1
TGTGCCAGCAGCGAGAACTACAATGAGCAGTTCTTC
CASSENYNEQFF
>TRBV7-9|.|TRBD2|TRBJ2-2
TGTGCCAGCAGCTTAGGTCAAGCGGGAGACACCGGGGAGCTGTTTTTT
CASSLGQAGDTGELFF
>TRBV5-4|.|.|TRBJ2-1
TGTGCCAGCAGCTTAAGCGGTTCCTACAATGAGCAGTTCTTC
CASSLSGSYNEQFF
>TRBV6-5|few|.|TRBJ1-2
TGTGCCAGCAGTTACTCGAGGGCCAGTAACTATGGCTACACCTTC
CASSYSRASNYGYTF
>TRBV14|.|TRBD1|TRBJ1-1
TGTGCCAGCAGCGCTAGGACAGGGCGGATGGCTGAAGCTTTCTTT
CASSARTGRMAEAFF
>TRBV7-9|.|TRBD1|TRBJ1-2
TGTGCCAGCAGCTTACAGGGGGTGGACTATGGCTACACCTTC
CASSLQGVDYGYTF
>TRBV7-3|.|.|TRBJ2-1
TGTGCCAGCAGCTTGCCTAGCGAGAGCTCTCCGCAGTTCTTC
CASSLPSESSPQFF
>TRBV4-1|.|TRBD2|TRBJ2-3
TGCGCCAGCAGCCAAGGGGGGACTAGCGGAGGTCCTAGCACAGATACGCAGTATTTT
CASSQGGTSGGPSTDTQYF
>TRBV30|.|TRBD1|TRBJ2-4
TGTGCCTGGAGTGTACAGGGGACAATTCTAGCCAAAAACATTCAGTACTTC
CAWSVQGTILAKNIQYF
>TRBV5-4|.|TRBD2|TRBJ2-1
TGTGCCAGCAGCTTGGAACTAGCGGGAGGTGGCGAGCAGTTCTTC
CASSLELAGGGEQFF
>TRBV15|.|.|TRBJ1-5
TGTGCCACCAGCAGAGGCAGGGGAGATCAGCCCCAGCATTTT
CATSRGRGDQPQHF
>TRBV15|.|TRBD1|TRBJ1-2
TGTGCCACCAGCAGAGACAGAACAGGGGGCATTGGCTACACCTTC
CATSRDRTGGIGYTF
>TRBV15|.|.|TRBJ1-5
TGTGCCACCAGCCGGGAGAATCAGCCCCAGAATTTT
CATSRENQPQNF
>TRBV10-2|.|.|TRBJ2-1
TGCGCCAGCAGTGGCGACAGAACCAATGAGCAGTTCTTC
CASSGDRTNEQFF
>TRBV4-3|.|TRBD1|TRBJ1-3
TGCGCCAGCAGCCAAGATACAGGGGGTTCAGGAAACACCATATATTTT
CASSQDTGGSGNTIYF
>TRBV27|.|.|TRBJ2-7
TGTGCCAGCAATTTATCTTGGAGCGGCACCTACGAGCAGTACTTC
CASNLSWSGTYEQYF
>TRBV5-1|.|TRBD1|TRBJ2-5
TGCGCCAGCAGCTCGGGACAGACCCAAGAGACCCAGTACTTC
CASSSGQTQETQYF
>TRBV30|few|TRBD2|TRBJ2-7
TGTGCCTGGACCCCCGGGACTAGCCAATACGAGCAGTACTTC
CAWTPGTSQYEQYF